Listed here is a single T cell receptor beta chain. Its antigen is not identified. UMIs accompanied the 5'RACE template switching by which TCR beta cDNA was made. TCRdb re-called the 5' RACE reads and catalogs CDR3 proteins one per entry, DNA excluded. The sample shows about 150,000 distinct CDR3 sequences, and 20% to 25% sits with its ten largest clones. The CDR3 sequence is 13 residues long. The data stem from a study of T cells expressing NK-cell markers. Study details: All TCR beta repertoires analysed originated from sorted CD3+CD56+NKG2C+, CD3+CD56+NKG2C- and CD3+CD56-NKG2C+ T cells. Findings and limits, study-wide: In a handful of donors, dominant clonotypes made up roughly 28.3-65% of CD3+CD56-NKG2C+ cells. Expanded NKG2C+ T cell clones were not confirmed as HCMV-specific.

Sequencing was performed on blood T cells: a sorted CD56 or NKG2C T cell subset, CD4+ or CD8+ T cells, or bulk PBMC T cells (not recorded which). This chain uses TRBV12-3 or TRBV12-4 with TRBJ2-1. This clonotype was sampled from a man between 18 and 69 years old in good health. The CDR3 protein is CASSPKWVYEQFF.